One sample yielded the 21 T cell receptor beta chains listed below, sequenced in a study of radiotherapy plus CTLA-4 blockade in lung cancer. TCRdb keeps only in-frame clones here, not all; method: immunoSEQ multiplex PCR. The table includes some 41,000 clones, over 60% detected once. The sample consisted of peripheral blood, taken from a patient treated with radiotherapy plus ipilimumab. The receptors derive from a human donor with non-small cell lung cancer who had a partial response to radiotherapy plus ipilimumab.

The chain recombines TRBV4-3 with TRBJ2-2; TRBD1 is a possible D gene (5 bases). Germline-derived CDR1 and CDR2 are LGHNA and YSLEER. The CDR3 is 15 amino acids. Trimming pared 5 bases from V and 1 base from J, leaving 11 bases between. CDR3: CASSFQTENTGELFF. Written as DNA, the CDR3 is TGCGCCAGCAGCTTCCAGACAGAGAACACCGGGGAGCTGTTTTTT.

The J gene is TRBJ2-1, the V gene TRBV10-2, with a weak D call TRBD1 (5 bases). The ends were cut back, 1 base at V and 7 bases at J, with 17 bases in the middle. The length of the CDR3 is 16 residues. The germline gives CDR1 WSHSY, CDR2 SAAADI. The chain's CDR3 is CASSEWSQIKGNEQFF. In DNA, the CDR3 is TGCGCCAGCAGTGAGTGGAGCCAAATAAAGGGGAATGAGCAGTTCTTC.

This clone has a single count. Germline is not matched at one junction end, which may reflect a read error. The chain couples TRBV7-9 to TRBJ2-7, with D possibly TRBD1 on 5 matching bases. The CDR3 totals 15 residues. Germline V gene sequence: CDR1 SEHNR, CDR2 FQNEAQ (reference sequence). This CDR3 is CASSQDLTETYEQYF. The CDR3 DNA follows: TGCGCCAGCAGCCAAGACCTGACAGAGACCTACGAGCAGTACTTC.

This chain links TRBV5-4 with TRBJ2-3; D remains unclear. With 0 bases removed from V and 2 bases from J, the gap between germline ends came to 10 bases. Germline loops: CDR1 SGHNT, CDR2 YYREEE (reference sequence). The CDR3 has 15 amino acids. The CDR3 sequence: CASSLEMRPTDTQYF. In DNA form, the CDR3 reads TGTGCCAGCAGCTTGGAGATGCGTCCCACAGATACGCAGTATTTT. The variable domain in full, completed from reference TRBV5-4 and TRBJ2-3, reads ETGVTQSPTHLIKTRGQQVTLRCSSQSGHNTVSWYQQALGQGPQFIFQYYREEENGRGNFPPRFSGLQFPNYSSELNVNALELDDSALYLCASSLEMRPTDTQYFGPGTRLTVL.

V gene TRBV6-4 combines with J gene TRBJ2-5; possible D gene TRBD2, 6 bases. The CDR3 has 13 amino acids. The V end lost 11 bases, the J end lost 2 bases, and 15 bases lay between the germline ends. Germline V lookup: CDR1 MRHNA, CDR2 SNTAGT. In DNA, the CDR3 is TGTGCCGGGGGGAAGCCTCTACAAGAGACCCAGTACTTC. The encoded protein is CAGGKPLQETQYF.

The V call is TRBV18, the J call TRBJ2-7, with TRBD1 as a possible D gene (6 bases). Trimming left V 2 bases short and J 9 bases short, with 14 bases between. Per germline, CDR1 KGHSH and CDR2 LQKENI. This CDR3 is 13 amino acids long. For the CDR3, the DNA is TGTGCCAGCTCACCAGGGGGCAAGGAACGGCAGTACTTC. As protein: CASSPGGKERQYF.

The chain uses TRBV9 and TRBJ2-2, with TRBD2 matching 11 bases. Germline loops: CDR1 SGDLS, CDR2 YYNGEE. V was clipped by 5 bases and J by 5 bases; unmatched bases: 8. The length of the CDR3 is 16 residues. CDR3 protein: CASSVTSGIKTGELFF. CDR3 sequence (DNA): TGTGCCAGCAGTGTGACTAGCGGGATTAAAACCGGGGAGCTGTTTTTT.

The CDR3 spells CASSPGLDRDTQYF. For the CDR3, the DNA is TGTGCCAGCAGTCCGGGACTAGATCGGGATACGCAGTATTTT. This sequence joins TRBV5-6 and TRBJ2-3, with 8 nucleotides matching TRBD2. The CDR3 length is 14 residues. Germline V gene lookup returns CDR1 SGHDT and CDR2 YYEEEE. J lost 6 bases, V lost 5 bases, and 8 bases had no gene match.

The chain links TRBV18 to TRBJ2-5, with a weak D call TRBD2 (5 bases). Trimming left V 6 bases short and J 5 bases short, with 16 bases between. This CDR3 has 14 residues. Germline CDR1 reads KGHSH; CDR2 reads LQKENI. CDR3 DNA: TGTGCCAGCTCTCCCCGGCCCGGGGTGGAGACCCAGTACTTC. It translates to CASSPRPGVETQYF.

The J gene is TRBJ1-5, the V gene TRBV7-9, with D possibly matching TRBD1 (5 bases). Trimming left V 1 base short and J 4 bases short, with 8 bases between. The CDR3 covers 14 residues. Germline loops: CDR1 SEHNR, CDR2 FQNEAQ (reference sequence). Written as DNA, the CDR3 is TGTGCCAGCAGCTTAGGGGGCCTTAATCAGCCCCAGCATTTT. Protein: CASSLGGLNQPQHF. The full variable domain, with the rest looked up from reference TRBV7-9 and TRBJ1-5, is DTGVSQNPRHKITKRGQNVTFRCDPISEHNRLYWYRQTLGQGPEFLTYFQNEAQLEKSRLLSDRFSAERPKGSFSTLEIQRTEQGDSAMYLCASSLGGLNQPQHFGDGTRLSIL.

This clone was observed a few times. The chain couples TRBV7-2 to TRBJ2-5, with 8 positions matching TRBD2. V was clipped by 2 bases and J by 7 bases; unmatched bases: 6. This CDR3 spans 14 amino acids. CDR1 SGHTA and CDR2 FQGNSA come from the germline V gene. The CDR3 protein is CASSLRGGLGTQYF. DNA for the CDR3: TGTGCCAGCAGCTTACGGGGGGGCCTGGGGACCCAGTACTTC.

This clone has just a few counts. J is TRBJ1-2 and V is TRBV18; D might be TRBD1 (5 bases). The germline gives CDR1 KGHSH, CDR2 LQKENI. V gave up 0 bases and J gave up 7 bases, with 12 bases separating them. The CDR3 extends over 14 amino acids. CDR3 DNA: TGTGCCAGCTCACCACCGGACGGGGGGGGTGGCTACACCTTC. Translation gives CASSPPDGGGGYTF.

The V and J genes are TRBV7-2 and TRBJ1-1; D is unclear. The CDR3 has 13 amino acids. The germline V gene encodes CDR1 SGHTA and CDR2 FQGNSA. The V end was cut by 4 bases, the J end by 0 bases, with 6 bases between. The CDR3 sequence: CASSSSVNTEAFF. The DNA of the CDR3 is TGTGCCAGCAGCTCATCGGTGAACACTGAAGCTTTCTTT.

The chain links TRBV4-3 to TRBJ2-1; D might be TRBD2 (5 bases). V was cut by 0 bases and J by 0 bases, with 12 bases left in between. Per the germline V gene, CDR1 is LGHNA and CDR2 is YSLEER. The CDR3 totals 17 residues. The DNA of the CDR3 is TGCGCCAGCAGCCAAGAAGGAGTGGGGAGCTCCTACAATGAGCAGTTCTTC. Translating it yields CASSQEGVGSSYNEQFF.

The V call is TRBV19, the J call TRBJ2-3; TRBD1 matches 8 bases. Germline CDR1 reads LNHDA; CDR2 reads SQIVND (reference sequence). This CDR3 has 14 amino acids. The ends lost 7 bases at V and 0 bases at J; junction bases unmatched: 3. For the CDR3, the DNA is TGTGCCAGTATCAGGACAGGGAGCACAGATACGCAGTATTTT. The encoded protein is CASIRTGSTDTQYF.

The V gene is TRBV30, the J gene TRBJ2-2; D possibly corresponds to TRBD2 (7 bases). From germline, CDR1 is GTSNPN and CDR2 SVGIG (reference sequence). Trimming removed 5 bases from V and 0 bases from J, with 13 bases in between. The CDR3 is 15 residues long. The CDR3 protein is CAWARGGSNTGELFF. The CDR3 DNA is TGTGCCTGGGCTAGGGGGGGATCGAACACCGGGGAGCTGTTTTTT.

The rearrangement uses TRBV19 and TRBJ1-6; D gene unclear. Per germline, CDR1 LNHDA and CDR2 SQIVND (reference sequence). The V gene lost 0 bases and the J gene lost 7 bases, with 10 bases spanning the gap. This CDR3 spans 15 amino acids. The CDR3 loop is CASSIDRAGNSPLHF. The CDR3 nucleotides are TGTGCCAGTAGTATAGACCGCGCGGGGAATTCACCCCTCCACTTT.

The chain has TRBV6-1 and TRBJ1-2; TRBD1 might be the D (6 bases). V was shortened by 10 bases and J by 2 bases, with 11 bases between the two germline ends. The CDR3 loop spans 12 amino acids. Germline CDR1 MNHNS, CDR2 SASEGT. The CDR3 coding sequence is TGTGCCACGCGGACAGCCAACTATGGCTACACCTTC. Its protein product is CATRTANYGYTF.

The V and J genes are TRBV5-1 and TRBJ2-2; 7 bases are shared with TRBD2. CDR1 and CDR2 (germline): SGHRS, YFSETQ. The CDR3 has 16 residues. The J segment lost 3 bases and the V segment lost 2 bases, leaving 7 bases of the junction unmatched. CDR3 DNA sequence: TGCGCCAGCAGCTTTCCCGAGGGAGGGGACACCGGGGAGCTGTTTTTT. It encodes CASSFPEGGDTGELFF. The whole variable domain, filled in from reference TRBV5-1 and TRBJ2-2, reads KAGVTQTPRYLIKTRGQQVTLSCSPISGHRSVSWYQQTPGQGLQFLFEYFSETQRNKGNFPGRFSGRQFSNSRSEMNVSTLELGDSALYLCASSFPEGGDTGELFFGEGSRLTVL.

V is TRBV29-1 and J is TRBJ1-1; 11 bases map to TRBD1. The germline gives CDR1 SQVTM, CDR2 ANQGSEA. With V trimmed by 6 bases and J by 11 bases, 11 bases remained unmatched. This CDR3 region has 13 residues. The CDR3 region is CSVANGQGAAAFF. For the CDR3, the DNA is TGCAGCGTCGCAAATGGACAGGGGGCGGCTGCTTTCTTT.

This clone appeared a few times. The genes are TRBV29-1 and TRBJ1-5, with D possibly being TRBD1 (6 bases). From germline, CDR1 is SQVTM and CDR2 ANQGSEA. Trimming shortened V by 6 bases and J by 8 bases, and 17 bases separated the two germline ends. The CDR3 spans 13 residues. The chain's CDR3 is CSVGGGLAEPQHF. CDR3 DNA: TGCAGCGTGGGGGGGGGCCTTGCGGAGCCCCAGCATTTT.